Below are 7 T cell receptor beta chains sequenced from a single sample in a study of Ad26.COV2.S vaccination and SARS-CoV-2 variants. TCRdb keeps only in-frame clones here, not all; method: immunoSEQ multiplex PCR. The table includes around 320,000 clones, around nine tenths detected once. Treatment here: roughly 19 received Ad26.COV2.S at low or high dose, single or two shots; five or six received placebo; per-sample allocation not given. Specimen acquisition occurred on day 63 following the initial vaccine or placebo injection. Sequenced material: peripheral blood, taken in a trial of Ad26.COV2.S vaccine versus placebo. These receptors all stem from a person aged 18-65 years who received the Ad26.COV2.S COVID-19 vaccine or a placebo.

The V and J genes are TRBV4-2 and TRBJ1-3; D uncertain. CDR3 length: 15 amino acids. Germline V gene sequence: CDR1 LGHNA, CDR2 YNFKEQ. V was trimmed by 0 bases and J by 0 bases, leaving 6 bases between them. CDR3 region: CASSQDWDSGNTIYF. The CDR3 nucleotides read TGTGCCAGCAGCCAAGATTGGGACTCTGGAAACACCATATATTTT.

This chain links TRBV6-5 with TRBJ2-3; 8 bases are shared with TRBD1. The CDR3 is 14 residues long. From germline, CDR1 is MNHEY and CDR2 SVGAGI. The V gene end was trimmed by 5 bases and the J gene end by 7 bases; junction bases not matched to a gene: 8. CDR3 sequence: CASSRTGLRNTQYF. CDR3 in DNA: TGTGCCAGCAGTCGGACAGGGCTCAGAAATACGCAGTATTTT.

The rearrangement links TRBV18 to TRBJ2-2; TRBD1 is a possible D gene (5 bases). The V and J ends lost 0 bases and 2 bases respectively, with 10 bases between them. The CDR3 covers 16 residues. Germline V gives CDR1 KGHSH, CDR2 LQKENI. The CDR3 coding sequence is TGTGCCAGCTCACCACCAGGGGCGCAAAACACCGGGGAGCTGTTTTTT. Protein sequence: CASSPPGAQNTGELFF.

The CDR3 here is CASSSGAMNTGELFF. DNA for the CDR3: TGTGCCAGCAGTTCCGGGGCAATGAACACCGGGGAGCTGTTTTTT. The rearrangement links TRBV28 to TRBJ2-2; D could derive from TRBD1 or TRBD2 (5 bases each). The germline CDR1 and CDR2 sequences are MDHEN and SYDVKM. The CDR3 has 15 amino acids. Trimming stripped 4 bases from V and 1 base from J, with 10 bases between.

V is TRBV11-2 and J is TRBJ2-7; the D is unclear. The CDR3 extends over 14 amino acids. Between the trimmed V and J ends, which lost 1 base and 0 bases, there was a span of 7 bases. Germline V gene sequence: CDR1 SGHAT, CDR2 FQNNGV. The CDR3 DNA is TGTGCCAGCAGCTTAGGTGTCTCCTCCTACGAGCAGTACTTC. It codes for CASSLGVSSYEQYF.

The chain recombines TRBV30 with TRBJ1-1, with TRBD1 as a possible D gene (5 bases). The germline V gene encodes CDR1 GTSNPN and CDR2 SVGIG (reference sequence). CDR3 length: 13 residues. V lost 4 bases and J lost 3, with 12 bases in between. CDR3 sequence (DNA): TGTGCCTGGAAGTGGGGGTCGTACACTGAAGCTTTCTTT. Encoded protein: CAWKWGSYTEAFF.

This clone occurred once. The V and J genes are TRBV5-6 and TRBJ1-4; 8 positions agree with TRBD1. With V trimmed by 4 bases and J by 4 bases, 15 bases remained unmatched. The CDR3 has 18 amino acids. CDR1 is SGHDT, CDR2 YYEEEE, per germline. CDR3 residues: CASSTPRTGPLNNEKLFF. In nucleotides, the CDR3 is TGTGCCAGCAGCACCCCCAGGACAGGGCCACTTAATAATGAAAAACTGTTTTTT.